This T cell receptor (beta chain) was sequenced for a study of T-cell reconstitution after alpha-beta-depleted transplantation in children. The CDR3 contains 14 residues. Germline V gene sequence: CDR1 DFQATT, CDR2 SNEGSKA (reference sequence). The germline V and J ends were trimmed by 6 bases and 1 base, with 10 bases remaining between them. Construction of the TCRbeta library involved unique molecular identifiers. TCRdb recomputed calls from the PCR reads with MiXCR, one row per CDR3 protein. The data contain 420,000 or so distinct CDR3 sequences, roughly a tenth of them singletons. The V gene is TRBV20-1, the J gene TRBJ2-6; weak D call: TRBD1 (5 bases). The sequencing here drew on PBMCs from the stem cell graft donor, taken from the stem cell graft. This TCR was recovered from a human donor who donated a stem cell graft to a child with acute myeloid leukemia. The CDR3 loop is CSAHGASGANVLTF. DNA for the CDR3: TGCAGTGCCCATGGGGCATCTGGGGCCAACGTCCTGACTTTC.